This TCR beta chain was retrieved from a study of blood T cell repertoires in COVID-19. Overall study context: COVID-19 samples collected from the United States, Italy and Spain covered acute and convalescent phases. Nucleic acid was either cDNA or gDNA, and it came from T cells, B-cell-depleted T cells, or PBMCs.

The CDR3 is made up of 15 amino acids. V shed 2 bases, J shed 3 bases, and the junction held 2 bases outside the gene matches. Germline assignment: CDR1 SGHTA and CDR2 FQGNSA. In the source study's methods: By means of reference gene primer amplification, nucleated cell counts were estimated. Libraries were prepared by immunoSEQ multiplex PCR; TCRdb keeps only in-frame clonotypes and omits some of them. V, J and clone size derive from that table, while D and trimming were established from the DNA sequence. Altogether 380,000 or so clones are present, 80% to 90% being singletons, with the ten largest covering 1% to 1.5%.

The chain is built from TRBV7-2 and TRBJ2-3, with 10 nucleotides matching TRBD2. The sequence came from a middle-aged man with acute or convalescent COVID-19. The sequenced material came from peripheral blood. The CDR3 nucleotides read TGTGCCAGCAGCTTAACTAGCGGGGCAACAGATACGCAGTATTTT. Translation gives CASSLTSGATDTQYF.